The present entry profiles one T cell receptor beta chain with its context. Its specificity is not known. This record belongs to a study of T cells in Graves' hyperthyroidism and ophthalmopathy. Study findings and constraints: A model of 13 V-J pairs discriminated ophthalmopathy from stable hyperthyroidism.

Looked up from germline, CDR1 is LNHDA and CDR2 is SQIVND (reference sequence). The CDR3 has 13 amino acids. V gave up 6 bases and J gave up 9 bases, with 15 bases separating them. Amplified TCR beta CDR3 regions derived from RNA transcripts. Researchers ran a first-round RT-PCR on the TCR CDR3 using the HTBI primer set. TCRdb re-called the multiplex PCR reads through MiXCR, storing one row per CDR3 protein. The data show 700,000 or so distinct CDR3 sequences, roughly 15% seen once. Patients between 18 and 65 years old had hyperthyroidism, newly diagnosed and lasting under 2 months. The chain recombines TRBV19 with TRBJ2-1; no clear D gene. The specimen sequenced was blood. The receptor was derived from a man between 18 and 29 years old with Graves' hyperthyroidism. The CDR3 DNA reads TGTGCCAGTAGGAACGCCGTGTCCATTGAGCAGTTCTTC. Translation gives CASRNAVSIEQFF.